What follows are 16 T cell receptor beta chains derived from one specimen sequenced in a study of shared clonotypes between healthy human individuals. Clones were read by immunoSEQ multiplex PCR, and TCRdb kept only the in-frame ones, dropping some. Counted here are over 2,000,000 clones, just over 90% occurring once; the ten biggest clones make up under 2%. The naive CD8 subset, CD45RO-negative cells positively selected for CCR7, excluded terminally differentiated effector memory CD45RA+ cells. The sample comprised naive CD8+ T cells from PBMCs. These receptors originate from a man aged 18 to 30 in good health. Some clones in this sample may be carry-over from other donors' samples.

This chain uses TRBV5-1 with TRBJ2-7; D is unresolved. Germline-derived CDR1 and CDR2 are SGHRS and YFSETQ. The length of the CDR3 is 15 residues. V lost 0 bases, J lost 0 bases, and 10 bases lay in between. The CDR3, as DNA: TGCGCCAGCAGCTTGGACCCCTTACCCTCCTACGAGCAGTACTTC. It yields the protein CASSLDPLPSYEQYF.

The rearrangement joins TRBV29-1 to TRBJ2-7, with 11 bases fitting TRBD1. The germline CDR1 and CDR2 sequences are SQVTM and ANQGSEA. This CDR3 is 14 amino acids long. The V and J ends lost 6 bases and 5 bases, in that order; junction bases with no gene match: 9. The CDR3 sequence: CSVWTGGAGNEQYF. The CDR3 nucleotides read TGCAGCGTATGGACAGGGGGCGCGGGTAACGAGCAGTACTTC.

The gene calls are TRBV13 and TRBJ2-1; 9 bases map to TRBD2. This CDR3 has 14 residues. After removal of 5 bases from V and 5 bases from J, the junction contained 4 bases not matched to a gene. The germline gives CDR1 PRHDT, CDR2 FYEKMQ (reference sequence). The CDR3 bases are TGTGCCAGCAGCGCGGGAGGGCCCAACAATGAGCAGTTCTTC. Amino acids: CASSAGGPNNEQFF.

The chain recombines TRBV19 with TRBJ2-3; D is unresolved. This CDR3 is 13 amino acids long. In germline, CDR1 is LNHDA, CDR2 SQIVND (reference sequence). Trimming removed 0 bases from V and 0 bases from J, with 1 base in between. The CDR3 sequence: CASSIDSTDTQYF. The CDR3 DNA reads TGTGCCAGTAGTATAGATAGCACAGATACGCAGTATTTT.

This clone turned up a few times. This sample also contains other DNA sequences that code for the same CDR3. This chain uses TRBV15 with TRBJ2-7; TRBD2 is a possible D gene (5 bases). V was shortened by 3 bases and J by 0 bases, with 6 bases between the two germline ends. Germline values: CDR1 LNHNV, CDR2 YYDKDF (reference sequence). CDR3 length: 13 amino acids. CDR3 sequence: CATSSRDSYEQYF. In DNA form, the CDR3 reads TGTGCCACCAGCAGCCGGGACTCCTACGAGCAGTACTTC.

The chain is built from TRBV9 and TRBJ2-3, with a possible D match to TRBD2 (6 bases). The germline V and J ends were trimmed by 0 bases and 4 bases, with 15 bases remaining between them. The CDR3 consists of 16 residues. Germline CDR1 and CDR2: SGDLS and YYNGEE. The CDR3 reads CASSVGTGGYPDTQYF. CDR3 bases: TGTGCCAGCAGCGTAGGGACCGGGGGATACCCAGATACGCAGTATTTT. The variable domain in full, with the rest retrieved from reference TRBV9 and TRBJ2-3, is DSGVTQTPKHLITATGQRVTLRCSPRSGDLSVYWYQQSLDQGLQFLIQYYNGEERAKGNILERFSAQQFPDLHSELNLSSLELGDSALYFCASSVGTGGYPDTQYFGPGTRLTVL.

As to this clone: Other DNA sequences in this specimen translate into the identical CDR3. The chain joins TRBV27 to TRBJ2-2, with TRBD2 matching 12 bases. CDR3 size: 15 residues. The germline V gene has CDR1 MNHEY and CDR2 SMNVEV (reference sequence). After removal of 4 bases from V and 5 bases from J, the junction contained 2 bases not matched to a gene. CDR3 region: CASSSGTSGTGELFF. CDR3 nucleotide sequence: TGTGCCAGCAGTTCCGGGACTAGCGGGACCGGGGAGCTGTTTTTT.

The V and J genes are TRBV6-1 and TRBJ2-7, with D unresolved. V shed 0 bases and J shed 5 bases, with 20 bases lying between them. Germline CDR1 is MNHNS and CDR2 is SASEGT. The CDR3 is made up of 17 amino acids. The CDR3 region has the DNA TGTGCCAGCAGTGAAGCCGGATGGACGGCGGTGCCCCACGAGCAGTACTTC. It specifies CASSEAGWTAVPHEQYF.

CDR3 sequence reads: CASSLTPSGITDTQYF. DNA for the CDR3: TGTGCCAGCAGCTTAACTCCTTCGGGAATCACAGATACGCAGTATTTT. The chain joins TRBV7-9 to TRBJ2-3, with TRBD2 as a possible D gene (5 bases). The CDR3 is 16 residues long. CDR1 SEHNR and CDR2 FQNEAQ come from the germline V gene (reference sequence). Deletions cut 2 bases from V and 2 bases from J, with 14 bases between.

This clone was picked up one time. CDR3 DNA sequence: TGTGCCAGCAGTTCCCGGACTAGCGGGAGTGATGAGCAGTTCTTC. Translation: CASSSRTSGSDEQFF. The chain has TRBV28 and TRBJ2-1, with 13 bases lining up with TRBD2. This CDR3 is built from 15 residues. J was trimmed by 8 bases and V by 4 bases; bases with no gene match: 5. The V gene's germline CDR1 is MDHEN and CDR2 SYDVKM.

V is TRBV27 and J is TRBJ1-2, with D perhaps matching TRBD1 (5 bases). The germline V and J ends were trimmed by 5 bases and 8 bases, with 21 bases remaining between them. CDR3 length: 15 residues. Germline-derived CDR1 and CDR2 are MNHEY and SMNVEV (reference sequence). CDR3 nucleotides: TGTGCCAGCAGTCCAAACCTCAGGGTTTGGTTGGGCTACACCTTC. This gives the protein CASSPNLRVWLGYTF.

In the case of this clone: At the DNA level, this CDR3 is encoded by other sequences in the same sample as well. The chain carries TRBV7-9 and TRBJ2-7, with D possibly matching TRBD1 (6 bases). The germline CDR1 and CDR2 sequences are SEHNR and FQNEAQ (reference sequence). Between the trimmed V and J ends, which lost 5 bases and 4 bases, there was a span of 15 bases. There are 14 residues in the CDR3. The CDR3 spells CASSPRGGPYEQYF. CDR3 DNA: TGTGCCAGCAGCCCCCGAGGGGGTCCATACGAGCAGTACTTC.

The chain has TRBV27 and TRBJ2-7, with 10 bases that match TRBD1. V was clipped by 5 bases and J by 2 bases; unmatched bases: 9. The germline V gene encodes CDR1 MNHEY and CDR2 SMNVEV (reference sequence). This CDR3 contains 16 residues. The CDR3 DNA reads as TGTGCCAGCAGTAAACTCACCGGGACAGGGGCCTACGAGCAGTACTTC. Translation: CASSKLTGTGAYEQYF.

The chain links TRBV4-2 to TRBJ2-1; 9 positions agree with TRBD1. Germline V CDR1 and CDR2: LGHNA, YNFKEQ. With V trimmed by 2 bases and J by 7 bases, 9 bases remained unmatched. There are 16 residues in the CDR3. The chain's CDR3 is CASSQLRTGARNEQFF. The DNA for the CDR3 is TGTGCCAGCAGCCAATTACGGACAGGGGCGCGTAATGAGCAGTTCTTC.

This chain's CDR3 is CASRPDRVDTQYF. CDR3 sequence (DNA): TGCGCCAGCAGACCGGACAGGGTGGATACGCAGTATTTT. This chain uses TRBV5-1 with TRBJ2-3, with TRBD1 identical over 8 bases. J was trimmed by 6 bases and V by 5 bases; bases with no gene match: 5. Germline CDR1 is SGHRS and CDR2 is YFSETQ. The CDR3 length is 13 residues.

The chain has TRBV28 and TRBJ2-5; TRBD1 aligns across 10 bases. This CDR3 has 18 amino acids. V lost 1 base and J lost 6; bases outside the gene matches: 14. Germline V lookup: CDR1 MDHEN, CDR2 SYDVKM. The CDR3 region has the DNA TGTGCCAGCAGTTTATCGCCACGGGACAGGGGAGCGAGAAAGACCCAGTACTTC. It translates to CASSLSPRDRGARKTQYF.